This entry lists 27 T cell receptor beta chains sequenced from one sample in a study of blood T cell repertoires in COVID-19. Generated by immunoSEQ multiplex PCR, the TCRdb table keeps only in-frame clones and is missing some. Among 50,000 to 65,000 clones listed, 84% were seen once. Material: peripheral blood. These receptors were taken from a man in his fifties or sixties with COVID-19, enrolled during active disease.

This sequence joins TRBV28 and TRBJ1-5; D is unclear. Germline V CDR1 and CDR2: MDHEN, SYDVKM. The CDR3 covers 14 residues. V was shortened by 2 bases and J by 2 bases, with 7 bases between the two germline ends. CDR3 DNA: TGTGCCAGCAGTTTAGGTCAGGGCAATCAGCCCCAGCATTTT. This sequence encodes CASSLGQGNQPQHF.

The rearrangement links TRBV4-2 to TRBJ1-3; the match to TRBD1 covers 7 bases. Germline CDR1 is LGHNA and CDR2 is YNFKEQ. Germline trimming cut 0 bases from V and 0 bases from J; bases unmatched to any gene: 2. The CDR3 totals 16 residues. The CDR3 loop is CASSQDRDSSGNTIYF. CDR3 sequence (DNA): TGTGCCAGCAGCCAAGACCGGGACAGCTCTGGAAACACCATATATTTT.

This clone was found once. The chain combines TRBV19 with TRBJ1-1, with D unclear. V dropped 6 bases and J dropped 4 bases, with 6 bases sitting between them. Per germline, CDR1 LNHDA and CDR2 SQIVND (reference sequence). The CDR3 length is 11 residues. The CDR3 loop reads CASRPSTEAFF. DNA for the CDR3: TGTGCCAGTAGGCCGAGCACTGAAGCTTTCTTT.

The chain uses TRBV5-5 and TRBJ2-3; D uncertain. The germline gives CDR1 SGHKS, CDR2 YYEKEE (reference sequence). The V gene lost 4 bases and the J gene lost 6 bases, with 12 bases spanning the gap. CDR3 length: 13 residues. This CDR3 reads CASSLSHADTQYF. Here the CDR3 DNA reads TGTGCCAGCAGCCTCTCCCATGCGGATACGCAGTATTTT.

The chain uses TRBV6-1 and TRBJ1-2, with TRBD1 identical over 10 bases. The V gene's germline CDR1 is MNHNS and CDR2 SASEGT. The trim removed 0 bases at V and 4 bases at J, leaving 5 bases unmatched. This CDR3 is built from 16 residues. The CDR3 loop reads CASSEAPTGGGYGYTF. The CDR3 DNA sequence: TGTGCCAGCAGTGAAGCGCCGACAGGGGGCGGCTATGGCTACACCTTC.

This clone was seen a few times. This chain connects TRBV12-5 to TRBJ2-7, with 8 positions matching TRBD1. This CDR3 has 15 residues. CDR1 and CDR2 from the germline V gene are LGHNT and FRNRAP. Germline trimming cut 2 bases from V and 3 bases from J; bases unmatched to any gene: 6. The CDR3 reads CASGLSLDRGYEQYF. CDR3 sequence (DNA): TGTGCTAGTGGTTTGTCTCTCGACAGGGGCTACGAGCAGTACTTC.

The chain employs TRBV18 and TRBJ1-6; 8 bases are a match to TRBD1. Germline V CDR1 and CDR2: KGHSH, LQKENI. V lost 2 bases, J lost 10 bases, and 16 bases stayed unmatched. The CDR3 spans 18 residues. The CDR3, as DNA: TGTGCCAGCTCACCAGTAATGGGCCAGGGGGCGCATCGGTCACCCCTCCACTTT. Its translation is CASSPVMGQGAHRSPLHF.

This rearrangement joins TRBV10-1 to TRBJ2-3; weak D call: TRBD2 (5 bases). Looked up from germline, CDR1 is WNHNN and CDR2 is SYGVQD (reference sequence). The CDR3 runs 16 residues. V lost 0 bases, J lost 4 bases, and 14 bases lay in between. The CDR3 sequence: CASSESSGEMPDTQYF. The CDR3 DNA reads as TGCGCCAGCAGTGAGTCAAGCGGAGAGATGCCAGATACGCAGTATTTT.

This clone has a count of ten or more. V is TRBV3-1 (or the pseudogene TRBV3-2) and J is TRBJ2-2; TRBD1 matches 9 bases. Trimming took 8 bases from V and 5 from J; bases not matched to a gene: 6. This CDR3 region has 14 residues. Germline assignment: CDR1 LGHDT and CDR2 YNNKEL (reference sequence). The CDR3 loop is CASWSGQGTGELFF. In DNA, the CDR3 is TGTGCCAGCTGGTCGGGACAGGGTACCGGGGAGCTGTTTTTT.

DNA for the CDR3: TGTGCCAGCAGCTCGTTATCCTACAATGAGCAGTTCTTC. This encodes CASSSLSYNEQFF. The chain is built from TRBV5-6 and TRBJ2-1; D is undetermined. Trimming took 3 bases from V and 1 from J, leaving 5 bases between them. The CDR3 loop spans 13 amino acids. The germline CDR1 and CDR2 sequences are SGHDT and YYEEEE.

V gene TRBV28 combines with J gene TRBJ2-2; D remains unclear. From germline, CDR1 is MDHEN and CDR2 SYDVKM. The ends were cut back, 5 bases at V and 3 bases at J, with 13 bases in the middle. The CDR3 is made up of 15 amino acids. The chain's CDR3 is CASSPMNTYTGELFF. CDR3 sequence (DNA): TGTGCCAGCAGTCCCATGAACACCTACACCGGGGAGCTGTTTTTT.

V and J are TRBV24-1 and TRBJ2-5; 12 nucleotides align to TRBD1. CDR1 and CDR2 (germline): KGHDR, SFDVKD. This CDR3 has 17 amino acids. The J segment lost 5 bases and the V segment lost 5 bases, leaving 11 bases of the junction unmatched. The CDR3 coding sequence is TGTGCCACCAGTGCCTCCGGGGGGGGGACAGGGGGCGAGACCCAGTACTTC. Protein product: CATSASGGGTGGETQYF.

This chain links TRBV29-1 with TRBJ1-1; D gene unclear. The CDR3 length is 13 residues. Germline CDR1 reads SQVTM; CDR2 reads ANQGSEA. V lost 0 bases to trimming and J lost 10 bases, with 15 bases between them. The CDR3 DNA sequence: TGCAGCGTTGAAGAGAGTTCTCGGGTCGGAGCTTTCTTT. This sequence encodes CSVEESSRVGAFF.

The J gene is TRBJ1-1, the V gene TRBV5-1; 7 nucleotides line up with TRBD1. V lost 2 bases and J lost 5; bases outside the gene matches: 6. From germline, CDR1 is SGHRS and CDR2 YFSETQ. This CDR3 comprises 14 residues. The CDR3 sequence is CASSFLTGETEAFF. DNA of the CDR3: TGCGCCAGCAGCTTTCTCACAGGGGAAACTGAAGCTTTCTTT. Full variable domain (outside the CDR3, taken from reference TRBV5-1 and TRBJ1-1): KAGVTQTPRYLIKTRGQQVTLSCSPISGHRSVSWYQQTPGQGLQFLFEYFSETQRNKGNFPGRFSGRQFSNSRSEMNVSTLELGDSALYLCASSFLTGETEAFFGQGTRLTVV.

This rearrangement joins TRBV11-2 to TRBJ1-4, with TRBD1 as a possible D gene (6 bases). Germline CDR1 is SGHAT and CDR2 is FQNNGV. The CDR3 extends over 18 amino acids. Trimming pared 5 bases from V and 5 bases from J, leaving 24 bases between. The CDR3 DNA sequence: TGTGCCAGCAGCGCTACTAGGGCCCCGGACAGAGGCAATGAAAAACTGTTTTTT. Amino acid sequence: CASSATRAPDRGNEKLFF. Combining the CDR3 with reference TRBV11-2 and TRBJ1-4 gives the whole variable domain EAGVAQSPRYKIIEKRQSVAFWCNPISGHATLYWYQQILGQGPKLLIQFQNNGVVDDSQLPKDRFSAERLKGVDSTLKIQPAKLEDSAVYLCASSATRAPDRGNEKLFFGSGTQLSVL.

This rearrangement joins TRBV15 to TRBJ2-1; 9 bases match TRBD2. J was trimmed by 2 bases and V by 6 bases; bases with no gene match: 11. Germline V CDR1 and CDR2: LNHNV, YYDKDF (reference sequence). This CDR3 is 17 amino acids long. The CDR3 DNA reads TGTGCCACCAGGCTAGCGGGACGACGAAAAACCTACAATGAGCAGTTCTTC. It specifies CATRLAGRRKTYNEQFF. The variable domain in full, with the rest retrieved from reference TRBV15 and TRBJ2-1, is DAMVIQNPRYQVTQFGKPVTLSCSQTLNHNVMYWYQQKSSQAPKLLFHYYDKDFNNEADTPDNFQSRRPNTSFCFLDIRSPGLGDTAMYLCATRLAGRRKTYNEQFFGPGTRLTVL.

The chain joins TRBV19 to TRBJ1-5; weak D call: TRBD1 (5 bases). The germline CDR1 and CDR2 sequences are LNHDA and SQIVND (reference sequence). V lost 8 bases to trimming and J lost 0 bases, with 17 bases between them. The CDR3 covers 16 residues. CDR3 nucleotide sequence: TGTGCCAGTGGGTCCCCATACAGGAATAGCAATCAGCCCCAGCATTTT. This codes for CASGSPYRNSNQPQHF.

This chain connects TRBV5-1 to TRBJ2-7, with 13 bases that match TRBD2. This CDR3 is 16 amino acids long. Trimming cost V 2 bases and J 6 bases; bases outside gene matches: 8. Germline CDR1 SGHRS, CDR2 YFSETQ. The CDR3 nucleotides are TGCGCCAGCAGCTTTGGACTAGCGGGAGATTCCGGCGAGCAGTACTTC. It translates to CASSFGLAGDSGEQYF.

The genes are TRBV5-4 and TRBJ1-4, with D perhaps matching TRBD1 (5 bases). This CDR3 has 14 amino acids. V was pared by 2 bases and J by 4 bases, with 9 bases between. The germline CDR1 and CDR2 sequences are SGHNT and YYREEE (reference sequence). CDR3 in amino acids: CASSFKTVNEKLFF. Here the CDR3 DNA reads TGTGCCAGCAGCTTTAAGACAGTTAATGAAAAACTGTTTTTT.

The chain couples TRBV10-3 to TRBJ1-4; possible D gene TRBD1, 5 bases. Trimming took off 0 bases at V and 7 bases at J, with 18 bases between the two ends. The CDR3 has 17 amino acids. Germline assignment: CDR1 ENHRY and CDR2 SYGVKD. CDR3 amino acids: CAISESPGGGDGEKLFF. The CDR3 DNA follows: TGTGCCATCAGTGAGTCCCCCGGGGGGGGAGATGGTGAAAAACTGTTTTTT.

This clone was counted a single time. The chain uses TRBV2 and TRBJ1-1, with no clear D. CDR1 is SNHLY and CDR2 is FYNNEI in the germline V gene. CDR3 length: 14 amino acids. V dropped 5 bases and J dropped 3 bases, with 13 bases sitting between them. As DNA, the CDR3 is TGTGCCAGCAGTAAAATGCAGGAGGACACTGAAGCTTTCTTT. Translated, it gives CASSKMQEDTEAFF.

CDR3 sequence: CASSAPLYNYGYTF. As DNA, the CDR3 is TGTGCCAGCAGCGCGCCTCTTTACAACTATGGCTACACCTTC. This rearrangement joins TRBV7-9 to TRBJ1-2, with D unclear. CDR1 is SEHNR, CDR2 FQNEAQ, per germline (reference sequence). The CDR3 loop spans 14 amino acids. Trimming cost V 5 bases and J 2 bases, with 12 bases left between them.

This chain joins TRBV4-2 and TRBJ2-1, with TRBD2 matching over 8 bases. Germline CDR1 is LGHNA and CDR2 is YNFKEQ. The CDR3 loop spans 16 amino acids. Trimming at V came to 0 bases and at J to 10 bases, leaving 11 bases not matched to a gene. CDR3 region: CASSQEEGSGSREQFF. The CDR3 bases are TGTGCCAGCAGCCAAGAGGAAGGGAGCGGGAGCCGGGAGCAGTTCTTC.

The rearrangement uses TRBV7-2 and TRBJ2-7; 8 bases line up with TRBD1. V gave up 1 base and J gave up 4 bases; unmatched junction bases: 6. Germline values: CDR1 SGHTA, CDR2 FQGNSA. The CDR3 loop spans 15 amino acids. The CDR3 here is CASSLGAGGVYEQYF. CDR3 DNA: TGTGCCAGCAGCTTAGGGGCAGGGGGCGTATACGAGCAGTACTTC.

The chain combines TRBV5-1 with TRBJ2-5, with 11 bases lining up with TRBD2. This CDR3 spans 15 amino acids. The V gene's germline CDR1 is SGHRS and CDR2 YFSETQ. Unmatched junction bases numbered 5, after V lost 2 bases and J lost 5 bases. The DNA for the CDR3 is TGCGCCAGCAGCTTTAGCGGGGGGGCCCGGGAGACCCAGTACTTC. This translates into CASSFSGGARETQYF.

The V call is TRBV18, the J call TRBJ2-7, with a tentative D call TRBD2 (6 bases). CDR1 is KGHSH, CDR2 LQKENI, per germline. V was trimmed by 3 bases and J by 6 bases, leaving 15 bases between them. The CDR3 runs 14 residues. The CDR3 here is CASSPAQEGIEQYF. DNA of the CDR3: TGTGCCAGCTCACCTGCTCAGGAGGGTATCGAGCAGTACTTC.

The chain carries TRBV19 and TRBJ1-2; 7 bases map to TRBD1. Germline lookup yields CDR1 LNHDA and CDR2 SQIVND (reference sequence). The CDR3 spans 14 residues. Trimming took 7 bases from V and 2 from J; bases not matched to a gene: 7. This CDR3 is CASTTPGQNYGYTF. The CDR3 DNA reads as TGTGCCAGTACTACACCGGGACAGAACTATGGCTACACCTTC.